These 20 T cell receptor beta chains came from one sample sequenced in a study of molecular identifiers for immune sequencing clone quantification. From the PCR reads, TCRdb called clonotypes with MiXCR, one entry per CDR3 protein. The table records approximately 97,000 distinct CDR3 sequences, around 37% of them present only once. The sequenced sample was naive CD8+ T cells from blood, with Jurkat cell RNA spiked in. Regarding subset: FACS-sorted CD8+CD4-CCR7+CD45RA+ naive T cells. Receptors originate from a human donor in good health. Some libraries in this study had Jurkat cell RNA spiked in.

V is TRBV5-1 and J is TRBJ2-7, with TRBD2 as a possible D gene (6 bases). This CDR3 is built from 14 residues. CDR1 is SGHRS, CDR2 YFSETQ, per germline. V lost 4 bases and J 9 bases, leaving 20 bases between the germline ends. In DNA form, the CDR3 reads TGCGCCAGCAGCGACGGGCGGGGACCAGTCGCGCAGTACTTC. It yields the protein CASSDGRGPVAQYF.

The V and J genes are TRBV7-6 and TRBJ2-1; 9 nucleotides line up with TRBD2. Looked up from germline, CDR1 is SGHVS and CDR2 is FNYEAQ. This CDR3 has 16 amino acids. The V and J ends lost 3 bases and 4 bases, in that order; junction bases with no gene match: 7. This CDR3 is CASSLSTSGQYNEQFF. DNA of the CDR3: TGTGCCAGCAGCTTGTCGACTAGCGGCCAATACAATGAGCAGTTCTTC. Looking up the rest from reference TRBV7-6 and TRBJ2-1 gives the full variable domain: GAGVSQSPRYKVTKRGQDVALRCDPISGHVSLYWYRQALGQGPEFLTYFNYEAQQDKSGLPNDRFSAERPEGSISTLTIQRTEQRDSAMYRCASSLSTSGQYNEQFFGPGTRLTVL.

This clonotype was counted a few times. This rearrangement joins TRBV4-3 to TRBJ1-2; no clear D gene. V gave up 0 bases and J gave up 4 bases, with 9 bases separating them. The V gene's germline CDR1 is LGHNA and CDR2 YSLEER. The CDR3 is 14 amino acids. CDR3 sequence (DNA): TGCGCCAGCAGCCAAGAAATCCGATCCTATGGCTACACCTTC. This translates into CASSQEIRSYGYTF.

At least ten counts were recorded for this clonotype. CDR3: CASSGLIQYF. In DNA form, the CDR3 reads TGTGCCAGCAGTGGTCTAATTCAGTACTTC. The J gene is TRBJ2-4, the V gene TRBV2; D remains unclear. The CDR3 is made up of 10 amino acids. Looked up from germline, CDR1 is SNHLY and CDR2 is FYNNEI. With 4 bases removed from V and 10 bases from J, the gap between germline ends came to 5 bases.

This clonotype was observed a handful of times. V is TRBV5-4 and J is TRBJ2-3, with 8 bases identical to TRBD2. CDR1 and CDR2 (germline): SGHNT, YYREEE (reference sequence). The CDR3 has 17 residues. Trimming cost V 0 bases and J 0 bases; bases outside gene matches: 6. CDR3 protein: CASSLEDSGRSTDTQYF. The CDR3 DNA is TGTGCCAGCAGCTTGGAAGACAGCGGGAGAAGCACAGATACGCAGTATTTT.

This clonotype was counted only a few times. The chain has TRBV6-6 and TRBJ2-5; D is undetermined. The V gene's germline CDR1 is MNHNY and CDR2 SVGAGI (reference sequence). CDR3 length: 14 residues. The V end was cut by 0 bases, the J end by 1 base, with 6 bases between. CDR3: CASSYSRSQETQYF. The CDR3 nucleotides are TGTGCCAGCAGTTACTCGCGGAGCCAAGAGACCCAGTACTTC.

For the CDR3, the DNA is TGTGCCAGTTGCCCCACCAGCTCCTACAATGAGCAGTTCTTC. Its translation: CASCPTSSYNEQFF. The rearrangement links TRBV19 to TRBJ2-1; no firm D call. Germline assignment: CDR1 LNHDA and CDR2 SQIVND (reference sequence). Trimming took off 8 bases at V and 0 bases at J, with 11 bases between the two ends. The CDR3 has 14 residues. The full variable domain, completed using reference TRBV19 and TRBJ2-1, is DGGITQSPKYLFRKEGQNVTLSCEQNLNHDAMYWYRQDPGQGLRLIYYSQIVNDFQKGDIAEGYSVSREKKESFPLTVTSAQKNPTAFYLCASCPTSSYNEQFFGPGTRLTVL.

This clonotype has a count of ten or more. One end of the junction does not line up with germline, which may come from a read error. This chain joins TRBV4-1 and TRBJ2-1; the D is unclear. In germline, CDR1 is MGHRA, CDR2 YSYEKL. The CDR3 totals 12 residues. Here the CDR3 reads CASSQGGPSTVF. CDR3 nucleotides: TGCGCCAGCAGCCAAGGTGGGCCGAGTACGGTCTTC.

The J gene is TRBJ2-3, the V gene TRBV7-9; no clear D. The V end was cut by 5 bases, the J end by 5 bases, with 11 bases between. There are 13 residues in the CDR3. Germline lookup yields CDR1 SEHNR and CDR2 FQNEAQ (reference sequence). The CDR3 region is CASSLIRQDTQYF. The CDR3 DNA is TGTGCCAGCAGCCTTATACGTCAAGATACGCAGTATTTT.

CDR3 in amino acids: CASSWGPGEGYTF. For the CDR3, the DNA is TGTGCCAGCAGCTGGGGTCCAGGGGAAGGCTACACCTTC. This chain links TRBV7-9 with TRBJ1-2; D possibly corresponds to TRBD1 (6 bases). The CDR3 totals 13 residues. Germline loops: CDR1 SEHNR, CDR2 FQNEAQ (reference sequence). Trimming took 4 bases from V and 8 from J, leaving 14 bases between them.

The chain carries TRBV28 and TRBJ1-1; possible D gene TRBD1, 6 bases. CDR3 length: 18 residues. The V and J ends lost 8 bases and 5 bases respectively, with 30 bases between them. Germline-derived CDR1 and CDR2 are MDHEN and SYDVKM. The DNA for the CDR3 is TGTGCCAGCGAAACCCTCGGCCCCAGTAGGGGGAGTAAAACTGAAGCTTTCTTT. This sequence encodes CASETLGPSRGSKTEAFF.

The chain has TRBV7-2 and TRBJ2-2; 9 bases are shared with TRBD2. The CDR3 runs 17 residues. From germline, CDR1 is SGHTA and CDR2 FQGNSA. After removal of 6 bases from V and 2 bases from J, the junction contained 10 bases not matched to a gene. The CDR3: CASRSFGLATNTGELFF. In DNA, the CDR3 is TGTGCCAGCAGGTCTTTTGGACTAGCGACTAACACCGGGGAGCTGTTTTTT.

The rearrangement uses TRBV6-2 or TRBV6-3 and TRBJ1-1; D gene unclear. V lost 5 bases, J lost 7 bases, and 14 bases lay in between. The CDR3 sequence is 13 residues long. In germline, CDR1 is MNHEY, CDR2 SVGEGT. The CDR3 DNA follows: TGTGCCAGCAGTCGCGGATTTGCCCTTGAAGCTTTCTTT. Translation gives CASSRGFALEAFF.

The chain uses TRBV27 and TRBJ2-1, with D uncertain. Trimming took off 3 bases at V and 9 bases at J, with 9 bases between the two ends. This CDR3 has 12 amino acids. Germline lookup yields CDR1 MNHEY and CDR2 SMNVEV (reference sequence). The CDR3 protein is CASSFTESEQFF. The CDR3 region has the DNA TGTGCCAGCAGTTTTACAGAGAGTGAGCAGTTCTTC.

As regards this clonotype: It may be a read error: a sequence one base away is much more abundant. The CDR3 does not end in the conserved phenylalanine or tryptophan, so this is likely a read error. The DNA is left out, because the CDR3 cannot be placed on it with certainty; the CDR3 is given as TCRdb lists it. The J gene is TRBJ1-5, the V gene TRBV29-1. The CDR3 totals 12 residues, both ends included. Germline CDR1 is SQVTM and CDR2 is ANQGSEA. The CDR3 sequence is CSVEDAPGFPAL.

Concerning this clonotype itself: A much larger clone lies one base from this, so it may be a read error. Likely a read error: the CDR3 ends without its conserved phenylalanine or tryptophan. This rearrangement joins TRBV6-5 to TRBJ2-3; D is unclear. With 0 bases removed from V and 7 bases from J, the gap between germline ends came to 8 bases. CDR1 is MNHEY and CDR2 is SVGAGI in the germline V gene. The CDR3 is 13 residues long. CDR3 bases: TGTGCCAGCAGTTACTCGTCCCTTTATACGCAGTATTTA. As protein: CASSYSSLYTQYL.

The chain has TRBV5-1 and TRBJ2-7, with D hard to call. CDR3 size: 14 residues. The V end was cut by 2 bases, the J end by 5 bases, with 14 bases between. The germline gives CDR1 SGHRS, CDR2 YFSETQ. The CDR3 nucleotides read TGCGCCAGCAGCTTTGGGCAGGTTGTCAACGAGCAGTACTTC. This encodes CASSFGQVVNEQYF.

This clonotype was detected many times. CDR3 coding DNA: TGCAGTTTTGATCTGCCTCTAGCCAAAAACATTCAGTACTTC. This gives the protein CSFDLPLAKNIQYF. V and J are TRBV20-1 and TRBJ2-4; no clear D. The germline V and J ends were trimmed by 8 bases and 0 bases, with 14 bases remaining between them. Germline assignment: CDR1 DFQATT and CDR2 SNEGSKA (reference sequence). The CDR3 sequence is 14 residues long.

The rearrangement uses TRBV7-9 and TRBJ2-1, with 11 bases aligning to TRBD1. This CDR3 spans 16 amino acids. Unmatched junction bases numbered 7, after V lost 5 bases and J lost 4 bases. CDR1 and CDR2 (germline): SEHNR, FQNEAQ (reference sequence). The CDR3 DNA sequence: TGTGCCAGCAGCCAACGGACAGGGGGCGATTACAATGAGCAGTTCTTC. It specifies CASSQRTGGDYNEQFF.

As DNA, the CDR3 is TGTGCCAGCAGTGTTGGGGATTCGAAAGAGACCCAGTACTTC. Translated, it gives CASSVGDSKETQYF. This chain joins TRBV2 and TRBJ2-5; the D is unclear. CDR1 and CDR2 (germline): SNHLY, FYNNEI. V was clipped by 4 bases and J by 3 bases, with 12 bases between them. The CDR3 consists of 14 residues.